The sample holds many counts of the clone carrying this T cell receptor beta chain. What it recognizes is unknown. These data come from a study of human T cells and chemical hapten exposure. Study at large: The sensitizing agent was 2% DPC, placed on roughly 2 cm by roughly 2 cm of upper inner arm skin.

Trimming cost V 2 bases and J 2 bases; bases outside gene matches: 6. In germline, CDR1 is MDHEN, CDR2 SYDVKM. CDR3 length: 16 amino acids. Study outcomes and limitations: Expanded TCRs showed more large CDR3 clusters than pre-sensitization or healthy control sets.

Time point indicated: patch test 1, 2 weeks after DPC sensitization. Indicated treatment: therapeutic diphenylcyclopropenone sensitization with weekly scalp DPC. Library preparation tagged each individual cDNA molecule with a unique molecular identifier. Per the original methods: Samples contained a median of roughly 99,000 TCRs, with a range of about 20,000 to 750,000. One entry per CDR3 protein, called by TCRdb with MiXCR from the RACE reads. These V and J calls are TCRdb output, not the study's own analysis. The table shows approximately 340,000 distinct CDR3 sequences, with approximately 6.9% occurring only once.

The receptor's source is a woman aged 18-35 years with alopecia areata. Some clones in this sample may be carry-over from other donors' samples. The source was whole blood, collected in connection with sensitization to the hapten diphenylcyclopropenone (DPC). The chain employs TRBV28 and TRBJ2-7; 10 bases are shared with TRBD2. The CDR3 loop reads CASSLGGLAGAYEQYF. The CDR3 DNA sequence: TGTGCCAGCAGTTTAGGGGGGCTAGCGGGGGCCTACGAGCAGTACTTC. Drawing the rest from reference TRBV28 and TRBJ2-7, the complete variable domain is DVKVTQSSRYLVKRTGEKVFLECVQDMDHENMFWYRQDPGLGLRLIYFSYDVKMKEKGDIPEGYSVSREKKERFSLILESASTNQTSMYLCASSLGGLAGAYEQYFGPGTRLTVT.